Sequencing of this TCR beta chain was carried out in a study of regulatory T cells in long-lasting Graves disease. V lost 5 bases, J lost 3 bases, and 7 bases lay in between. From germline, CDR1 is LGHDT and CDR2 YNNKEL (reference sequence). The CDR3 has 12 residues. The time point: newly diagnosed GD, antithyroid drugs for less than 3 months. RNA extracted from PBMCs served as the sequencing template. CDR3 regions were amplified by Arm-PCR using iRepertoire HTBI primers to build TCR beta libraries. TCRdb used MiXCR to reprocess the multiplex PCR reads, holding one entry per CDR3 protein. The top ten hold around 12% of the sample, which has roughly 510,000 distinct CDR3 sequences, about 15% seen once. This clonotype was counted many times. The sample was also linked to a second study, of T cells in Graves' hyperthyroidism and ophthalmopathy.

The input for sequencing was peripheral blood mononuclear cells (PBMCs), taken at new diagnosis, from a patient treated with antithyroid drugs. The TCR sequence derives from a man between 18 and 35 years old with Graves disease. The chain uses TRBV3-1 and TRBJ1-2, with unresolved D. This chain's CDR3 is CASSLVDYGYTF. CDR3 in DNA: TGTGCCAGCAGCTTAGTTGACTATGGCTACACCTTC.